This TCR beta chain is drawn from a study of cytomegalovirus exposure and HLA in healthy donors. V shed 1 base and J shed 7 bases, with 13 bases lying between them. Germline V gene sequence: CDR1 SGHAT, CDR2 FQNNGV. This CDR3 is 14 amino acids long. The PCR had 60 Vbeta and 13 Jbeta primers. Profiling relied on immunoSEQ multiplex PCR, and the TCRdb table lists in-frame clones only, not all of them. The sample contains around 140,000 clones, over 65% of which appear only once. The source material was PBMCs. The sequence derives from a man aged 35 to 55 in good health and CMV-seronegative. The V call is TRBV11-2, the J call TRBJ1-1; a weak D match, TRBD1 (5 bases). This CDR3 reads CASSLGLTGDEAFF. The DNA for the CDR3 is TGTGCCAGCAGCTTAGGATTAACGGGGGATGAAGCTTTCTTT.